Presented here are 22 T cell receptor beta chains from one specimen sequenced in a study of Graves' ophthalmopathy and Graves' hyperthyroidism. Amplification from RNA transcripts yielded the TCR beta CDR3 regions. The workflow started with a first-round RT-PCR run with HTBI primers and then moved on to a second-round multiplex PCR. TCRdb re-derived calls from the multiplex PCR reads in MiXCR, one entry per CDR3 protein. The table shows about 390,000 distinct CDR3 sequences, with roughly 14% occurring only once. Sequenced: peripheral blood. These receptors all come from a woman under 30 with stable Graves' hyperthyroidism.

In this sample, this clonotype turned up many times. V gene TRBV5-1 combines with J gene TRBJ1-1; 9 bases are shared with TRBD1. Germline loops: CDR1 SGHRS, CDR2 YFSETQ. CDR3 size: 15 residues. V was pared by 4 bases and J by 0 bases, with 4 bases of the junction left unmatched. As DNA, the CDR3 is TGCGCCAGCAGCCCCAGGGACAGGGTGAACACTGAAGCTTTCTTT. Its translation: CASSPRDRVNTEAFF.

This clonotype was detected a few times. This rearrangement joins TRBV27 to TRBJ1-2; D is ambiguous. The CDR3 covers 17 residues. V lost 3 bases, J lost 2 bases, and 19 bases lay in between. Germline V gene data show CDR1 as MNHEY and CDR2 as SMNVEV (reference sequence). The CDR3 nucleotides read TGTGCCAGCAGTTTGTCGGGAGTACCACACCCGAACTATGGCTACACCTTC. It translates to CASSLSGVPHPNYGYTF.

Many counts were recorded for this clonotype. This chain joins TRBV2 and TRBJ1-2, with 12 bases fitting TRBD1. The germline V gene has CDR1 SNHLY and CDR2 FYNNEI. The ends lost 3 bases at V and 1 base at J; junction bases unmatched: 9. The CDR3 has 18 residues. Written as DNA, the CDR3 is TGTGCCAGCAGTGACTGGGGGACAGGGGGCGCCCGTAACTATGGCTACACCTTC. It yields the protein CASSDWGTGGARNYGYTF.

This sequence joins TRBV6-1 and TRBJ2-5; no reliable D call. Germline CDR1 MNHNS, CDR2 SASEGT. The CDR3 has 14 amino acids. With 5 bases removed from V and 1 base from J, the gap between germline ends came to 11 bases. The CDR3 spells CASSRPLFQETQYF. The CDR3 DNA reads as TGTGCCAGCAGTAGACCGTTATTCCAAGAGACCCAGTACTTC.

This clonotype has at least ten counts. This sequence joins TRBV5-1 and TRBJ1-2, with 8 bases aligning to TRBD1. Germline V gives CDR1 SGHRS, CDR2 YFSETQ. Losses at the gene ends were 3 bases for V and 5 bases for J; bases not matched to a gene: 6. The CDR3 is 14 amino acids. CDR3 residues: CASSYGQGSYGYTF. In nucleotides, the CDR3 is TGCGCCAGCAGCTACGGACAGGGCTCGTATGGCTACACCTTC.

This clonotype has ten or more counts. It is unclear where the CDR3 begins or ends on the DNA, so no DNA is shown, and the CDR3 is as TCRdb lists it. The chain uses TRBV28 and TRBJ2-4; TRBD2, the D gene given by the table, was not confirmed from the DNA. CDR1 MDHEN and CDR2 SYDVKM come from the germline V gene. The CDR3 adds up to 14 amino acids, both ends counted. The CDR3 loop reads CASSSSGGPNIKYF.

This clonotype showed up many times. The chain uses TRBV7-2 and TRBJ2-7, with D maybe TRBD2 (6 bases). The CDR3 consists of 13 residues. Trimming stripped 4 bases from V and 4 bases from J, with 11 bases between. Germline V gene data show CDR1 as SGHTA and CDR2 as FQGNSA. For the CDR3, the DNA is TGTGCCAGCAGCTGGGGGGACCGGTACGAGCAGTACTTC. Its translation: CASSWGDRYEQYF.

In the case of this clonotype: The CDR3 ends on some other residue instead of the conserved phenylalanine or tryptophan, so this is likely a read error. The J gene is TRBJ2-2, the V gene TRBV4-1, with 13 bases fitting TRBD2. This CDR3 is 19 amino acids long. The germline gives CDR1 MGHRA, CDR2 YSYEKL. V lost 4 bases, J lost 5 bases, and 13 bases stayed unmatched. The CDR3 DNA sequence: TGCGCCAGCAGCCCCCGACAGGGACTAGCGGGACCTGGGACCGGGGAGCTGTTTCTT. Translating gives CASSPRQGLAGPGTGELFL.

The rearrangement links TRBV19 to TRBJ1-1, with a possible D match to TRBD1 (5 bases). V shed 3 bases and J shed 0 bases, with 14 bases lying between them. The CDR3 has 16 amino acids. Germline V gives CDR1 LNHDA, CDR2 SQIVND (reference sequence). The CDR3 coding sequence is TGTGCCAGTAGTATTATTAGGGGCCCAGTGAACACTGAAGCTTTCTTT. Its translation is CASSIIRGPVNTEAFF. Full variable domain (outside the CDR3, taken from reference TRBV19 and TRBJ1-1): DGGITQSPKYLFRKEGQNVTLSCEQNLNHDAMYWYRQDPGQGLRLIYYSQIVNDFQKGDIAEGYSVSREKKESFPLTVTSAQKNPTAFYLCASSIIRGPVNTEAFFGQGTRLTVV.

This chain links TRBV24-1 with TRBJ2-5; D is perhaps TRBD1 (7 bases). The V end was cut by 3 bases, the J end by 4 bases, with 11 bases between. From germline, CDR1 is KGHDR and CDR2 SFDVKD. The CDR3 spans 14 residues. The CDR3: CATSDVQGGETQYF. Here the CDR3 DNA reads TGTGCCACCAGTGATGTTCAGGGGGGAGAGACCCAGTACTTC.

This clonotype was counted many times. The gene calls are TRBV6-1 and TRBJ1-2; 9 nucleotides match TRBD1. Per germline, CDR1 MNHNS and CDR2 SASEGT. The junction had 8 bases not matched to a gene; V was cut back by 7 bases and J by 8 bases. The CDR3 has 13 amino acids. CDR3 amino acids: CASTLDRGEGYTF. The CDR3 DNA sequence: TGTGCCAGCACCTTAGACAGGGGGGAAGGCTACACCTTC.

There are a few counts of this clonotype. The J gene is TRBJ1-5, the V gene TRBV7-8; maybe TRBD1 (5 bases). The CDR3 has 12 residues. From germline, CDR1 is SGHVS and CDR2 FQNEAQ. V lost 7 bases and J lost 9, with 13 bases in between. In DNA form, the CDR3 reads TGTGCCAGCAAGAAGGGGTCAGGGCCCCAGCATTTT. Amino acid sequence: CASKKGSGPQHF. The variable domain in full, completed from reference TRBV7-8 and TRBJ1-5, reads GAGVSQSPRYKVAKRGQDVALRCDPISGHVSLFWYQQALGQGPEFLTYFQNEAQLDKSGLPSDRFFAERPEGSVSTLKIQRTQQEDSAVYLCASKKGSGPQHFGDGTRLSIL.

DNA for the CDR3: TGTGCCAGCAGTGAGGCAGGGTCGTACACTGAAGCTTTCTTT. Its protein is CASSEAGSYTEAFF. The genes are TRBV6-1 and TRBJ1-1; a possible D gene is TRBD1 (5 bases). Deletions cut 3 bases from V and 3 bases from J, with 11 bases between. Germline CDR1 is MNHNS and CDR2 is SASEGT. The CDR3 extends over 14 amino acids.

This clonotype was seen more than once but under ten times. The V gene is TRBV18, the J gene TRBJ1-1; D is ambiguous. Trimming stripped 1 base from V and 1 base from J, with 7 bases between. The CDR3 length is 14 residues. In germline, CDR1 is KGHSH, CDR2 LQKENI. CDR3 in amino acids: CASSPQRANTEAFF. DNA for the CDR3: TGTGCCAGCTCACCACAACGGGCGAACACTGAAGCTTTCTTT. The variable domain in full, completed from reference TRBV18 and TRBJ1-1, reads NAGVMQNPRHLVRRRGQEARLRCSPMKGHSHVYWYRQLPEEGLKFMVYLQKENIIDESGMPKERFSAEFPKEGPSILRIQQVVRGDSAAYFCASSPQRANTEAFFGQGTRLTVV.

This clonotype was observed many times. The rearrangement joins TRBV10-3 to TRBJ2-7; D remains ambiguous. V lost 4 bases and J 3 bases, leaving 7 bases between the germline ends. CDR3 size: 12 residues. The germline CDR1 and CDR2 sequences are ENHRY and SYGVKD. CDR3 in amino acids: CAISVWDYEQYF. CDR3 DNA: TGTGCCATCAGTGTCTGGGACTACGAGCAGTACTTC.

The chain employs TRBV4-1 and TRBJ1-1; 7 bases align to TRBD1. V trimming: 7 bases; J trimming: 8 bases; junction bases outside the gene matches: 16. The CDR3 totals 15 residues. Germline values: CDR1 MGHRA, CDR2 YSYEKL. This CDR3 reads CASKGAGRDLKEAFF. The CDR3 DNA follows: TGCGCCAGCAAGGGGGCGGGCAGGGATCTAAAAGAAGCTTTCTTT.

This clonotype was seen ten or more times. V is TRBV6-2 or TRBV6-3 and J is TRBJ1-2, with TRBD1 matching over 7 bases. Trimming cost V 5 bases and J 4 bases; bases outside gene matches: 7. The CDR3 consists of 14 residues. Looked up from germline, CDR1 is MNHEY and CDR2 is SVGEGT. CDR3 sequence reads: CASSQAGQSYGYTF. The CDR3, as DNA: TGTGCCAGCAGTCAGGCGGGACAGTCCTATGGCTACACCTTC.

Ten or more counts support this clonotype. This chain joins TRBV6-1 and TRBJ2-5; D is perhaps TRBD2 (6 bases). Trimming left V 5 bases short and J 2 bases short, with 9 bases between. Germline lookup yields CDR1 MNHNS and CDR2 SASEGT. This CDR3 comprises 13 residues. The CDR3 bases are TGTGCCAGCAGTCCAGGGAGGCAAGAGACCCAGTACTTC. Translating it yields CASSPGRQETQYF.

This clonotype was seen at least ten times. A junction end diverges from the germline sequence, so it may reflect a read error. The rearrangement links TRBV7-7 to TRBJ2-5, with D perhaps TRBD1 (6 bases). CDR3 size: 14 residues. The germline V gene encodes CDR1 SSHAT and CDR2 FNYEAQ (reference sequence). The CDR3 nucleotides are TGTGCTAGCAGCCACACAGGACAGCAAGAGACCCAGTACTTC. It translates to CASSHTGQQETQYF.

The rearrangement joins TRBV6-1 to TRBJ2-7; 8 positions match TRBD1. V gave up 7 bases and J gave up 0 bases; unmatched junction bases: 8. Germline CDR1 and CDR2: MNHNS and SASEGT. The CDR3 runs to 15 residues. CDR3 protein: CASTSTGGSSYEQYF. CDR3 DNA sequence: TGTGCCAGCACCTCAACAGGGGGTAGCTCCTACGAGCAGTACTTC.

This clonotype was detected ten times or more. The chain joins TRBV25-1 to TRBJ1-2; D unclear. The V and J ends lost 1 base and 5 bases respectively, with 8 bases between them. The CDR3 runs 13 residues. Per germline, CDR1 MGHDK and CDR2 SYGVNS. Here the CDR3 reads CASSESPSYGYTF. As DNA, the CDR3 is TGTGCCAGCAGTGAATCCCCCAGTTATGGCTACACCTTC.

In its sample, this clonotype was seen a few times. The V and J genes are TRBV6-2 or TRBV6-3 and TRBJ2-5, with D possibly matching TRBD1 (5 bases). Germline V gene data show CDR1 as MNHEY and CDR2 as SVGEGT. This CDR3 region has 14 residues. The V and J ends lost 1 base and 2 bases respectively, with 8 bases between them. The CDR3 DNA follows: TGTGCCAGCAGTTACTTGACAGATCAAGAGACCCAGTACTTC. Its protein product is CASSYLTDQETQYF.